Sequencing of this T cell receptor (beta chain) was carried out in a study of blood T cell repertoires in COVID-19. Study as a whole: The United States, Italy and Spain supplied acute and convalescent COVID-19 samples. Sample material is recorded as cDNA or gDNA derived from T cells, B-cell-depleted T cells, or PBMCs.

The CDR3 runs to 13 residues. V was trimmed by 1 base and J by 5 bases, leaving 6 bases between them. Germline V gene lookup returns CDR1 MNHEY and CDR2 SVGAGI. As originally analysed: Nucleated cell number was recorded as an estimate derived from reference gene primer amplification. Using immunoSEQ multiplex PCR, the repertoire was profiled, and TCRdb retains in-frame clones only, with some absent. D and trimming were read from the DNA, whereas the V and J calls and clone size are those reported in that table. This sample carries 99,000 or so clones, under 90% of them seen once, and the ten largest clones take 30% to 45%.

Sequenced: peripheral blood. The sequence was collected from a man of 80 years or more with acute or convalescent COVID-19. This sequence joins TRBV6-5 and TRBJ2-1; no definite D call. The CDR3 DNA is TGTGCCAGCAGTTACTTTCAGAACAATGAGCAGTTCTTC. It encodes CASSYFQNNEQFF.